This entry is about one TCR beta chain. The sample is drawn from a study of CD8 T cells in Susac syndrome. CD8+ and CD4+ blood T cells underwent TCR beta sequencing. The multiple sclerosis control group was made up of treatment-naive patients with stable or active relapsing-remitting disease. CD8+ and CD4+ T cells were negatively isolated; TEMRA cells were FACS-enriched. The CDR3 sequence is 14 residues long. V was clipped by 0 bases and J by 10 bases, with 16 bases between them. Germline CDR1 SGHRS, CDR2 YFSETQ. With random hexamers, roughly 0.45 to 1 ug RNA was reverse transcribed. Across 54 Vbeta and 13 Jbeta, immunoSEQ multiplex PCR amplified TCR beta CDR3. TCRdb re-called the immunoSEQ multiplex PCR reads with MiXCR, one entry per CDR3 protein. The top ten hold over 0.065% of the sample, which has over 300,000 distinct CDR3 sequences, about 92% seen once.

The sequenced material came from CD4+ T cells from PBMCs. The V and J genes are TRBV5-1 and TRBJ1-2, with D tentatively TRBD1 (6 bases). The source is a human donor with multiple sclerosis. The CDR3 nucleotides read TGCGCCAGCAGCTTGGCAGGGGAGGCTCTGGACTACACCTTC. This gives the protein CASSLAGEALDYTF.